What follows are 31 T cell receptor beta chains derived from one specimen sequenced in a study of pediatric ulcerative colitis. During colonoscopy, one to two rectal pinch biopsies were collected. Sequenced by immunoSEQ multiplex PCR; TCRdb stores in-frame clones only, minus some. The table has tens of thousands of clones, 65% to 80% seen once. Material: gut tissue. The receptors were sampled from a boy aged 5-17 years with severe ulcerative colitis.

The rearrangement joins TRBV5-1 to TRBJ2-3; D gene unclear. Germline V CDR1 and CDR2: SGHRS, YFSETQ. The V end was cut by 0 bases, the J end by 1 base, with 6 bases between. The CDR3 has 14 residues. The CDR3 loop is CASSLAAGTDTQYF. The CDR3, as DNA: TGCGCCAGCAGCTTGGCCGCTGGCACAGATACGCAGTATTTT. Supplemented by reference TRBV5-1 and TRBJ2-3, the full variable domain reads KAGVTQTPRYLIKTRGQQVTLSCSPISGHRSVSWYQQTPGQGLQFLFEYFSETQRNKGNFPGRFSGRQFSNSRSEMNVSTLELGDSALYLCASSLAAGTDTQYFGPGTRLTVL.

CDR3 bases: TGTGCCAGTAGTAGTATTCCTAAACTAGCGGTTAACACCGGGGAGCTGTTTTTT. Protein sequence: CASSSIPKLAVNTGELFF. This chain connects TRBV19 to TRBJ2-2; 8 nucleotides align to TRBD2. The CDR3 has 18 residues. The V gene end was trimmed by 4 bases and the J gene end by 2 bases; junction bases not matched to a gene: 12. The V gene's germline CDR1 is LNHDA and CDR2 SQIVND (reference sequence).

This clone was picked up one time. The chain links TRBV9 to TRBJ2-3; TRBD2 matches 7 bases. Germline CDR1 and CDR2: SGDLS and YYNGEE. The J segment lost 2 bases and the V segment lost 0 bases, leaving 9 bases of the junction unmatched. CDR3 length: 17 amino acids. CDR3 bases: TGTGCCAGCAGCGTAGAAGGGACTAACAGTCCCACAGATACGCAGTATTTT. This codes for CASSVEGTNSPTDTQYF. The whole variable domain, filled in from reference TRBV9 and TRBJ2-3, reads DSGVTQTPKHLITATGQRVTLRCSPRSGDLSVYWYQQSLDQGLQFLIQYYNGEERAKGNILERFSAQQFPDLHSELNLSSLELGDSALYFCASSVEGTNSPTDTQYFGPGTRLTVL.

J is TRBJ1-4 and V is TRBV7-9, with TRBD1 identical over 7 bases. Per the germline V gene, CDR1 is SEHNR and CDR2 is FQNEAQ (reference sequence). Trimming removed 5 bases from V and 8 bases from J; junction bases left unmatched: 8. This CDR3 region has 14 residues. CDR3 coding DNA: TGTGCCAGCAGCCAAAGACAGGGAATGGAAAAACTGTTTTTT. Its protein is CASSQRQGMEKLFF.

This clone showed up just once. The V gene is TRBV7-2, the J gene TRBJ2-5; D not certain. The CDR3 runs 13 residues. In germline, CDR1 is SGHTA, CDR2 FQGNSA. V was shortened by 0 bases and J by 2 bases, with 4 bases between the two germline ends. This CDR3 is CASSLAQQETQYF. In DNA form, the CDR3 reads TGTGCCAGCAGCTTAGCCCAGCAAGAGACCCAGTACTTC.

The chain carries TRBV4-1 and TRBJ2-2; D possibly uses TRBD1 or TRBD2 (5 bases each). Germline V gives CDR1 MGHRA, CDR2 YSYEKL. V was cut by 0 bases and J by 2 bases, with 13 bases left in between. The CDR3 spans 17 residues. This chain's CDR3 is CASSQDPQDSNTGELFF. The CDR3 DNA reads TGCGCCAGCAGCCAAGACCCACAGGACTCCAACACCGGGGAGCTGTTTTTT.

The genes are TRBV18 and TRBJ2-2; no reliable D call. Germline V gives CDR1 KGHSH, CDR2 LQKENI. The CDR3 is 13 residues long. V lost 3 bases and J lost 7, with 9 bases in between. This CDR3 reads CASSPKQFGELFF. CDR3 DNA: TGTGCCAGCTCACCCAAACAGTTCGGGGAGCTGTTTTTT.

This rearrangement joins TRBV6-4 to TRBJ2-1; 10 bases line up with TRBD2. Trimming removed 6 bases from V and 1 base from J; junction bases left unmatched: 6. The germline gives CDR1 MRHNA, CDR2 SNTAGT. The CDR3 length is 16 residues. CDR3 nucleotide sequence: TGTGCCAGCAGCGCTACTAGCGGGGCGTCCTACAATGAGCAGTTCTTC. It translates to CASSATSGASYNEQFF.

The V call is TRBV7-9, the J call TRBJ1-2; D unresolved. Trimming removed 2 bases from V and 1 base from J, with 17 bases in between. The CDR3 loop spans 17 amino acids. Germline assignment: CDR1 SEHNR and CDR2 FQNEAQ (reference sequence). CDR3: CASSLMYPETLNYGYTF. The CDR3 DNA sequence: TGTGCCAGCAGCTTAATGTATCCAGAAACACTTAACTATGGCTACACCTTC.

This clone was seen a few times. The V call is TRBV27, the J call TRBJ2-5; 10 positions match TRBD1. Germline CDR1 is MNHEY and CDR2 is SMNVEV (reference sequence). The junction had 11 bases not matched to a gene; V was cut back by 6 bases and J by 7 bases. The CDR3 is 15 amino acids. The CDR3 DNA reads TGTGCCAGCAGCCGACAGGGGGCCGCCGGTGTGACCCAGTACTTC. This gives the protein CASSRQGAAGVTQYF.

J is TRBJ2-5 and V is TRBV11-2, with D unresolved. Trimming stripped 2 bases from V and 1 base from J, with 5 bases between. This CDR3 is built from 13 residues. From germline, CDR1 is SGHAT and CDR2 FQNNGV. The CDR3 bases are TGTGCCAGCAGCTTATGGTCCCAAGAGACCCAGTACTTC. Its translation is CASSLWSQETQYF.

This chain connects TRBV7-2 to TRBJ2-4, with 8 bases fitting TRBD1. This CDR3 is built from 14 residues. Trimming took 5 bases from V and 3 from J; bases not matched to a gene: 3. Per germline, CDR1 SGHTA and CDR2 FQGNSA. CDR3 DNA: TGTGCCAGCAGCCAGGGGGCAGGCAAAAACATTCAGTACTTC. Translating it yields CASSQGAGKNIQYF.

This clone has just a few counts. The rearrangement uses TRBV4-1 and TRBJ2-2; the D is unclear. The CDR3 contains 13 residues. Germline V gene data show CDR1 as MGHRA and CDR2 as YSYEKL. V lost 3 bases and J 7 bases, leaving 9 bases between the germline ends. The DNA for the CDR3 is TGCGCCAGCAGCCACGATTACAGCGGGGAGCTGTTTTTT. This sequence encodes CASSHDYSGELFF.

By share, this clone counts as large. The chain combines TRBV27 with TRBJ2-7; 9 bases line up with TRBD1. This CDR3 has 15 residues. J gave up 5 bases and V 8 bases, and 13 bases lay outside the gene matches. CDR1 and CDR2 (germline): MNHEY, SMNVEV (reference sequence). This CDR3 reads CASGGIGTGYHEQYF. The CDR3 region has the DNA TGTGCCAGCGGGGGAATTGGGACAGGGTACCACGAGCAGTACTTC.

This chain uses TRBV7-2 with TRBJ2-4; a weak D match, TRBD1 (6 bases). V lost 0 bases and J lost 9, with 9 bases in between. Germline CDR1 is SGHTA and CDR2 is FQGNSA. This CDR3 comprises 13 residues. The CDR3 nucleotides read TGTGCCAGCAGCTTAGCTCAGGGGAGCATTCAGTACTTC. Its translation: CASSLAQGSIQYF.

This clone has only one observation. V usage is TRBV7-2 and J usage is TRBJ2-3; 9 nucleotides align to TRBD2. The CDR3 length is 15 residues. The V gene's germline CDR1 is SGHTA and CDR2 FQGNSA. Trimming cost V 5 bases and J 4 bases; bases outside gene matches: 7. The CDR3 sequence is CASSPAGGPSDTQYF. CDR3 DNA: TGTGCCAGCAGCCCGGCGGGAGGGCCCTCAGATACGCAGTATTTT.

V gene TRBV2 combines with J gene TRBJ2-3; the D call may be TRBD1 or TRBD2 (5 bases each). Germline V gene sequence: CDR1 SNHLY, CDR2 FYNNEI. V lost 0 bases to trimming and J lost 14 bases, with 12 bases between them. This CDR3 comprises 12 residues. The CDR3 DNA is TGTGCCAGCAGTGAAGCCGTGGGGCGGGCGTATTTT. This gives the protein CASSEAVGRAYF.

The chain employs TRBV28 and TRBJ1-4; D remains ambiguous. CDR1 is MDHEN, CDR2 SYDVKM, per germline. This CDR3 comprises 13 residues. V shed 3 bases and J shed 8 bases, with 10 bases lying between them. CDR3 amino acids: CASSFGGQEKLFF. CDR3 coding DNA: TGTGCCAGCAGTTTCGGCGGGCAGGAAAAACTGTTTTTT.

A few counts support this clone. V is TRBV19 and J is TRBJ2-1; D perhaps matches TRBD2 (6 bases). CDR1 and CDR2 from the germline V gene are LNHDA and SQIVND (reference sequence). V lost 10 bases and J lost 4, with 17 bases in between. The CDR3 runs to 14 residues. The CDR3 spells CATSSSDNYNEQFF. CDR3 coding DNA: TGTGCCACCTCTTCTAGCGACAATTACAATGAGCAGTTCTTC. The full variable domain, in which reference TRBV19 and TRBJ2-1 provide the parts outside the CDR3, is DGGITQSPKYLFRKEGQNVTLSCEQNLNHDAMYWYRQDPGQGLRLIYYSQIVNDFQKGDIAEGYSVSREKKESFPLTVTSAQKNPTAFYLCATSSSDNYNEQFFGPGTRLTVL.

This clone was recorded a few times. The chain carries TRBV7-8 and TRBJ2-7; D might be TRBD1 (6 bases). Germline loops: CDR1 SGHVS, CDR2 FQNEAQ. Trimming stripped 3 bases from V and 4 bases from J, with 16 bases between. The CDR3 covers 15 residues. The CDR3 protein is CASSLSRQAQYEQYF. CDR3 coding DNA: TGTGCCAGCAGCTTGAGTCGACAGGCCCAATACGAGCAGTACTTC.

Only a few counts were recorded for this clone. J is TRBJ2-5 and V is TRBV19; D is ambiguous. The CDR3 length is 13 residues. V lost 5 bases, J lost 5 bases, and 12 bases lay in between. CDR1 is LNHDA, CDR2 SQIVND, per germline (reference sequence). DNA for the CDR3: TGTGCCAGTAGTCTAGGTCTAATGGAGACCCAGTACTTC. Residues: CASSLGLMETQYF.

The chain recombines TRBV6-4 with TRBJ2-2; TRBD1 agrees at 8 bases. The length of the CDR3 is 14 residues. V trimming: 8 bases; J trimming: 6 bases; junction bases outside the gene matches: 8. CDR1 is MRHNA and CDR2 is SNTAGT in the germline V gene. CDR3 sequence: CASADRGEAGELFF. The CDR3, as DNA: TGTGCCAGCGCAGACAGGGGAGAGGCCGGGGAGCTGTTTTTT.

This chain uses TRBV7-2 with TRBJ2-1; 8 nucleotides agree with TRBD2. The V gene end was trimmed by 5 bases and the J gene end by 1 base; junction bases not matched to a gene: 4. Germline V lookup: CDR1 SGHTA, CDR2 FQGNSA. The CDR3 has 15 amino acids. In nucleotides, the CDR3 is TGTGCCAGCAGCGAGCGGGGGTTATCCTACAATGAGCAGTTCTTC. It yields the protein CASSERGLSYNEQFF.

The genes are TRBV5-6 and TRBJ1-2; 8 nucleotides align to TRBD1. Germline V gene lookup returns CDR1 SGHDT and CDR2 YYEEEE. The CDR3 extends over 15 amino acids. The V segment lost 2 bases and the J segment 7 bases; nucleotides outside the gene matches: 10. CDR3 in amino acids: CASSLPGQAFSGYTF. DNA for the CDR3: TGTGCCAGCAGCTTACCGGGACAGGCCTTTAGTGGCTACACCTTC.

This clone occurred once. This chain joins TRBV9 and TRBJ2-1; no clear D. V was trimmed by 2 bases and J by 0 bases, leaving 15 bases between them. Germline-derived CDR1 and CDR2 are SGDLS and YYNGEE. The CDR3 has 17 residues. CDR3 region: CASSVNPSTSSYNEQFF. In DNA form, the CDR3 reads TGTGCCAGCAGCGTTAATCCCTCAACGAGCTCCTACAATGAGCAGTTCTTC. The full variable domain, completed using reference TRBV9 and TRBJ2-1, is DSGVTQTPKHLITATGQRVTLRCSPRSGDLSVYWYQQSLDQGLQFLIQYYNGEERAKGNILERFSAQQFPDLHSELNLSSLELGDSALYFCASSVNPSTSSYNEQFFGPGTRLTVL.

The chain uses TRBV14 and TRBJ1-1, with unresolved D. The germline V gene has CDR1 SGHDN and CDR2 FVKESK. With 3 bases removed from V and 1 base from J, the gap between germline ends came to 9 bases. This CDR3 region has 14 residues. CDR3 sequence reads: CASSQLQKNTEAFF. As DNA, the CDR3 is TGTGCCAGCAGCCAGCTACAGAAGAACACTGAAGCTTTCTTT.

The chain has TRBV2 and TRBJ2-3; TRBD1 agrees at 7 bases. V trimming: 4 bases; J trimming: 3 bases; junction bases outside the gene matches: 7. This CDR3 is 15 amino acids long. Germline-derived CDR1 and CDR2 are SNHLY and FYNNEI. In DNA, the CDR3 is TGTGCCAGCAGTGTGAGACAGGGTGGTACAGATACGCAGTATTTT. Amino acids: CASSVRQGGTDTQYF.

This chain joins TRBV5-1 and TRBJ2-5; 9 bases align to TRBD1. This CDR3 contains 15 residues. V lost 4 bases, J lost 0 bases, and 4 bases stayed unmatched. Germline values: CDR1 SGHRS, CDR2 YFSETQ. In nucleotides, the CDR3 is TGCGCCAGCAGCACGGGACAGGGACACCAAGAGACCCAGTACTTC. Its translation: CASSTGQGHQETQYF.

CDR3 in DNA: TGTGCCAGCAGCTTGGGTGTCACTGAAGCTTTCTTT. It specifies CASSLGVTEAFF. The chain uses TRBV11-2 and TRBJ1-1; D remains unclear. Between the trimmed V and J ends, which lost 3 bases and 4 bases, there was a span of 6 bases. From germline, CDR1 is SGHAT and CDR2 FQNNGV. This CDR3 has 12 amino acids.

The chain has TRBV5-1 and TRBJ2-5; D not resolved. The CDR3 extends over 15 amino acids. Looked up from germline, CDR1 is SGHRS and CDR2 is YFSETQ. V lost 1 base to trimming and J lost 1 base, with 11 bases between them. CDR3 in DNA: TGCGCCAGCAGCTTGTTTGGCGTCCCCCAAGAGACCCAGTACTTC. The encoded protein is CASSLFGVPQETQYF. The complete variable domain, with remaining parts taken from reference TRBV5-1 and TRBJ2-5, reads KAGVTQTPRYLIKTRGQQVTLSCSPISGHRSVSWYQQTPGQGLQFLFEYFSETQRNKGNFPGRFSGRQFSNSRSEMNVSTLELGDSALYLCASSLFGVPQETQYFGPGTRLLVL.

The V call is TRBV6-1, the J call TRBJ2-2; D tentatively fits TRBD1 or TRBD2 (5 bases each). This CDR3 has 16 residues. The V end lost 1 base, the J end lost 6 bases, and 15 bases lay between the germline ends. The germline gives CDR1 MNHNS, CDR2 SASEGT. The CDR3 loop is CASSEGPGPWAGELFF. The CDR3 coding sequence is TGTGCCAGCAGTGAAGGCCCGGGGCCTTGGGCCGGGGAGCTGTTTTTT.